This TCR beta chain was captured in a study of metastatic and nonmetastatic thyroid tumors. Per germline, CDR1 DFQATT and CDR2 SNEGSKA (reference sequence). CDR3 length: 14 residues. J gave up 3 bases and V 3 bases, and 4 bases lay outside the gene matches. A word on this clone: What it recognizes is unknown.

Study findings and constraints: TCR beta diversity was reportedly significantly higher in malignant thyroid tumors than benign nodules, in blood and tumor.

TCRdb re-called the PCR reads via MiXCR. The sample has fewer than 30,000 clones, 15% to 20% seen once; the top ten hold over 3.5%. All patients were treatment-naive before thyroid surgery. The gene calls are TRBV20-1 and TRBJ2-3, with 9 positions matching TRBD2. The source is a female donor with papillary thyroid cancer or a benign thyroid nodule (not recorded which). Some clones in this sample may be carry-over from other donors' samples. Sequenced input: blood. This CDR3 reads CSARGLAFTDTQYF. The CDR3 DNA reads TGCAGTGCTAGGGGACTAGCTTTTACAGATACGCAGTATTTT.